A selection of T cell receptor beta chains follows, all from one sample in a study of PD-L1 blockade in urothelial cancer. TCRdb's copy holds only in-frame clones and misses some; the assay was immunoSEQ multiplex PCR. The sample carries some 120,000 clones, 75% to 95% recorded once. The specimen comprised PBMCs, sampled around atezolizumab (anti-PD-L1) treatment. Receptor source: a man aged 55-75 years with urothelial cancer. Both conserved end residues are part of each CDR3. The D gene is left open where the match is weak. Not every row has a clone size; where given, it reads once, few, many or a size class.

>TRBV9|.|TRBD2|TRBJ2-3
TGTGCCAGCAGCGTACTAGCGGGAAGCACAGATACGCAGTATTTT
CASSVLAGSTDTQYF
>TRBV6-4|.|TRBD1|TRBJ1-1
TGTGCCAGCAGTGCCGACGACAGGGGACTGATGAACACTGAAGCTTTCTTT
CASSADDRGLMNTEAFF
>TRBV2|.|TRBD2|TRBJ2-1
TGTGCCGGGGGTGGGGGGACTAGTGACAATGAGCAGTTCTTC
CAGGGGTSDNEQFF
>TRBV19|.|.|TRBJ2-7
TGTGCCAGTAGTCTCTTGGGACAAGCCTCCTACGAGCAGTACTTC
CASSLLGQASYEQYF
>TRBV7-3|.|.|TRBJ2-7
TGTGCCAGCAGCCTAGGGGGAGAAGGCTCCTACGAGCAGTACTTC
CASSLGGEGSYEQYF
>TRBV4-2|few|TRBD2|TRBJ2-3
TGTGCCAGCAGCCAAACCGGGGGGGCCCCAGATACGCAGTATTTT
CASSQTGGAPDTQYF
>TRBV30|.|.|TRBJ2-2
TGTGCCTGGAACAAGGGGGTCACCGGGGAGCTGTTTTTT
CAWNKGVTGELFF
>TRBV9|.|TRBD2|TRBJ2-5
TGTGCCAGCAGCGTAGCTGGGCTAGCGGAGTTCCAAGAGACCCAGTACTTC
CASSVAGLAEFQETQYF
>TRBV28|once|.|TRBJ1-5
TGTGCCAGCAGTTCTCGGACAGTCAATCAGCCCCAGCATTTT
CASSSRTVNQPQHF
>TRBV19|.|.|TRBJ1-1
TGTGCCAGTAGTACCAGGGGCAGGAGTGTAGAAGCTTTCTTT
CASSTRGRSVEAFF
>TRBV7-8|.|.|TRBJ1-2
TGTGCCAGCAGCTTAGGGGGCCCAGGGGCTAACTATGGCTACACCTTC
CASSLGGPGANYGYTF
>TRBV7-3|.|.|TRBJ2-5
TGTGCCAGCAGCTTGCGGGCCCAAGAGACCCAGTACTTC
CASSLRAQETQYF
>TRBV2|.|TRBD1|TRBJ1-4
TGTGCCAGCAGTCCACAGGGGACTAATGAAAAACTGTTTTTT
CASSPQGTNEKLFF
>TRBV5-8|.|TRBD1|TRBJ1-5
TGTGCCAGCAGCTTGGGGACAGGGGGTCAGCCCCAGCATTTT
CASSLGTGGQPQHF
>TRBV7-2|.|TRBD1|TRBJ1-1
TGTGCCAGCAGCCCGAGGACAGGAAACACTGAAGCTTTCTTT
CASSPRTGNTEAFF
>TRBV5-6|.|.|TRBJ1-2
TGTGCCAGCAGCTTGCGACAGTCGATTGATGGCTACACCTTC
CASSLRQSIDGYTF
>TRBV7-2|.|TRBD2|TRBJ2-1
TGTGCCAGCCCGGGGGGAGGGGTCAATGAGCAGTTCTTC
CASPGGGVNEQFF
>TRBV4-1|.|TRBD2|TRBJ2-1
TGCGCCAGCAGCGGTGGGGAGCGGGGGGGCTGGGATGAGCAGTTCTTC
CASSGGERGGWDEQFF
>TRBV4-3|.|TRBD1|TRBJ1-2
TGCGCCAGCAGCCAAGATCTGGGACAGGGGGAGACTGGCTACACCTTC
CASSQDLGQGETGYTF
>TRBV29-1|.|.|TRBJ1-1
TGCAGCGCCCGCCGGGGGAACACTGAAGCTTTCTTT
CSARRGNTEAFF
>TRBV7-2|.|.|TRBJ2-3
TGTGCCAGCAGCCGATGGGGGGGCGCAGATACGCAGTATTTT
CASSRWGGADTQYF
>TRBV7-9|.|.|TRBJ2-4
TGTGCCAGCAGCTCACAGGGATCCAAAAACATTCAGTACTTC
CASSSQGSKNIQYF
>TRBV4-1|.|.|TRBJ1-1
TGCGCCAGCAGCCAAGATGGGAGGAACACTGAAGCTTTCTTT
CASSQDGRNTEAFF
>TRBV10-3|.|.|TRBJ2-7
TGTGCCATCAGGGATAGCGCTAATTACGAGCAGTACTTC
CAIRDSANYEQYF
>TRBV11-3|.|TRBD1|TRBJ1-4
TGTGCCAGCAGCTCTCGGACAGGAGGCAGTAATGAAAAACTGTTTTTT
CASSSRTGGSNEKLFF
>TRBV5-4|.|TRBD2|TRBJ2-1
TGTGCCAGCAGCTTAAAATACACTAGCGGCAATGAGCAGTTCTTC
CASSLKYTSGNEQFF
>TRBV10-3|.|.|TRBJ2-1
TGTGCCATCAGATCTGACATGCAGCAGTTCTTC
CAIRSDMQQFF
>TRBV5-6|few|.|TRBJ2-5
TGTGCCAGCAGCTCATCCAACCAAGAGACCCAGTACTTC
CASSSSNQETQYF
>TRBV6-1|.|TRBD1|TRBJ1-2
TGTGCCAGCAGTGGCCAGGACAGGGAGAGCTATGGCTACACCTTC
CASSGQDRESYGYTF
>TRBV15|.|.|TRBJ2-1
TGTGCCACCAGCAGAAATTCGGGACTTTCGTGGAATGAGCAGTTCTTC
CATSRNSGLSWNEQFF
>TRBV30|once|.|TRBJ2-1
TGTGCCGGGAATCGAGTGGAGACTTACAATGAGCAGTTCTTC
CAGNRVETYNEQFF
>TRBV2|.|.|TRBJ1-1
TGTGCCAGCAGCCCGGAGGTGAACACTGAAGCTTTCTTT
CASSPEVNTEAFF
>TRBV11-3|.|TRBD2|TRBJ2-2
TGTGCCAGCAGCCTAGGGAGGGGCTCCGGGGAGCTGTTTTTT
CASSLGRGSGELFF
>TRBV5-4|.|TRBD2|TRBJ2-2
TGTGCCAGCAGCTTGGGAGATCTTGGACTAGCTCACGGGGAGCTGTTTTTT
CASSLGDLGLAHGELFF
>TRBV7-8|few|.|TRBJ2-5
TGTGCCAGCAGCTTAGCAGTTGGCGGGCCAGAAGAGACCCAGTACTTC
CASSLAVGGPEETQYF
>TRBV9|.|.|TRBJ2-7
TGTGCCAGCAGCGTAGGAGGGAGGACCTACGAGCAGTACTTC
CASSVGGRTYEQYF
>TRBV28|.|.|TRBJ1-2
TGTGCCAGCAGTTCCCCAGACTACCTTAACTATGGCTACACCTTC
CASSSPDYLNYGYTF
>TRBV6-5|.|TRBD1|TRBJ2-7
TGTGCCAGCAGTTACTCCCCAGGGGGAACAAGGGAGCAGTACTTC
CASSYSPGGTREQYF
>TRBV4-2|.|TRBD2|TRBJ2-3
TGTGCCAGCAGCCGAGGACTACTAGCGGCCACAGATACGCAGTATTTT
CASSRGLLAATDTQYF
>TRBV7-2|.|TRBD2|TRBJ2-1
TGTGCCAGCAGCCGCGGGGGGGCGGGCTACAATGAGCAGTTCTTC
CASSRGGAGYNEQFF
>TRBV18|.|TRBD2|TRBJ2-3
TGTGCCAGCTCACGAGATAGCGGGAAGACAGATACGCAGTATTTT
CASSRDSGKTDTQYF
>TRBV30|.|TRBD2|TRBJ2-1
TGTGCCTGGAGTGTAAGTAGGACTAGCGGCTCCTACAATGAGCAGTTCTTC
CAWSVSRTSGSYNEQFF
>TRBV27|.|TRBD2|TRBJ2-1
TGTGCCAGCAGTTTCTTGACTAGCGGGCATGAGCAGTTCTTC
CASSFLTSGHEQFF
>TRBV28|.|TRBD2|TRBJ2-7
TGTGCCAGCAGCCGACCCTCGCTGACTAGCGGGAGGGACGAGCAGTACTTC
CASSRPSLTSGRDEQYF
>TRBV6-5|.|TRBD1|TRBJ1-2
TGTGCCAGCACTTGGACTCGGACAGGCAACTATGGCTACACCTTC
CASTWTRTGNYGYTF
>TRBV7-2|.|TRBD1|TRBJ2-7
TGTGCCAGCAGCTCGAGACAGGGGCCCTACGAGCAGTACTTC
CASSSRQGPYEQYF